The source of this T cell receptor beta chain is a study of T cell repertoires in cytomegalovirus infection. CDR3 size: 13 residues. Germline values: CDR1 SGHKS, CDR2 YYEKEE (reference sequence). V was shortened by 0 bases and J by 9 bases, with 10 bases between the two germline ends. This clonotype was counted between two and nine times. TCRdb recomputed calls from the reads with MiXCR, one row per CDR3 protein. The profile shows around 450,000 distinct CDR3 sequences, roughly 30% of them singletons. The TCR sequence derives from a human donor in good health (CMV status not recorded). Some clones in this sample may be carry-over from other donors' samples. The source material was PBMCs. The chain carries TRBV5-5 and TRBJ2-1; D is undetermined. This chain's CDR3 is CASSLEWASEQFF. DNA of the CDR3: TGTGCCAGCAGCTTGGAATGGGCAAGTGAGCAGTTCTTC.